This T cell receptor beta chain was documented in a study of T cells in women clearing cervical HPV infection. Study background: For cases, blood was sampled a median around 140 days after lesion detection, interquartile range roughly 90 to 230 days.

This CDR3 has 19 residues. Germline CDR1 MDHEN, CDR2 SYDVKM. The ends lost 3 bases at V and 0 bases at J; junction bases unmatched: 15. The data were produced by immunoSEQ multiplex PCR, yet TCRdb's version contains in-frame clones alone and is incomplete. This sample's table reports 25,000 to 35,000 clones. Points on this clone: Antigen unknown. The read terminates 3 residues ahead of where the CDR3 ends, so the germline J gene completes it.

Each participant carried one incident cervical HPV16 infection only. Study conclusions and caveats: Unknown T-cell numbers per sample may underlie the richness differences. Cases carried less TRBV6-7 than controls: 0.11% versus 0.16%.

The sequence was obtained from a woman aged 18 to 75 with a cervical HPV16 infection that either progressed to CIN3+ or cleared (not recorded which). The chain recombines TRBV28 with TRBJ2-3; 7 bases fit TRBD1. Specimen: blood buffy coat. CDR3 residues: CASSFPLRGAGGSTDTQYF. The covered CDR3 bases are TGTGCCAGCAGTTTCCCCCTGAGAGGAGCAGGGGGTAGCACAGATACG.